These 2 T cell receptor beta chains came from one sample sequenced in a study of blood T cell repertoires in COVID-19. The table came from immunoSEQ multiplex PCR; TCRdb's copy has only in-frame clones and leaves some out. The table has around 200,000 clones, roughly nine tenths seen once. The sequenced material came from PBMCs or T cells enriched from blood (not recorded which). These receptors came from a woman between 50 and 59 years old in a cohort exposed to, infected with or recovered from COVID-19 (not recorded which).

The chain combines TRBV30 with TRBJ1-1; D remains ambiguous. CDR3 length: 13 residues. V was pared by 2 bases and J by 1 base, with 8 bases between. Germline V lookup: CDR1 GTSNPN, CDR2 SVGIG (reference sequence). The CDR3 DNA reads TGTGCCTGGAGTCTACAGCAGAACACTGAAGCTTTCTTT. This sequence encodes CAWSLQQNTEAFF.

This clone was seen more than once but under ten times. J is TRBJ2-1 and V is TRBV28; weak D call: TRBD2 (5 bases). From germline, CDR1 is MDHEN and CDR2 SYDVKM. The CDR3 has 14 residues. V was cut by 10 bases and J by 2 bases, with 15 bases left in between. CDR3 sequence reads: CATLPGWAYNEQFF. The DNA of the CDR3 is TGTGCCACCCTACCGGGGTGGGCCTACAATGAGCAGTTCTTC.